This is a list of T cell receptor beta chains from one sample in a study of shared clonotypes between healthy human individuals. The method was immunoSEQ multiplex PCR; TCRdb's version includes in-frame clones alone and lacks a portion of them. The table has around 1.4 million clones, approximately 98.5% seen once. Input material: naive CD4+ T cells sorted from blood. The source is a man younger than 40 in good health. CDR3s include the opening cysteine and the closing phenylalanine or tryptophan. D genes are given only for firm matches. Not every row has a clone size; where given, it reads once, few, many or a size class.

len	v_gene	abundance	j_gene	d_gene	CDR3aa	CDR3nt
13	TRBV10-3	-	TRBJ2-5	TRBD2	CASSGTEGKTQYF	TGTGCCAGCAGCGGGACCGAAGGGAAGACCCAGTACTTC
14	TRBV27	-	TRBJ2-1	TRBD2	CASSGTSGRNEQFF	TGTGCCAGCAGCGGGACTAGCGGGAGGAATGAGCAGTTCTTC
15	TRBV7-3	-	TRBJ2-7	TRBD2	CASSLNGGSSYEQYF	TGTGCCAGCAGCTTAAACGGCGGGAGCTCCTACGAGCAGTACTTC
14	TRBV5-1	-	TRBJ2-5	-	CASSLLADQETQYF	TGCGCCAGCAGCCTGTTAGCGGATCAAGAGACCCAGTACTTC
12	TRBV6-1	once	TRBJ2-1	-	CASKTDYNEQFF	TGTGCCAGCAAAACGGATTACAATGAGCAGTTCTTC
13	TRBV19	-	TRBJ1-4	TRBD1	CASTGQGYEKLFF	TGTGCCAGTACTGGACAGGGTTACGAAAAACTGTTTTTT
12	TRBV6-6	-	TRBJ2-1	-	CASSLEYNEQFF	TGTGCCAGCAGTCTAGAGTACAATGAGCAGTTCTTC
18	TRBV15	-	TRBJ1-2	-	CATSRALGRVPIGYGYTF	TGTGCCACCAGCAGAGCATTAGGCAGGGTCCCTATAGGCTATGGCTACACCTTC
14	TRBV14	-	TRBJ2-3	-	CASSHLPRADTQYF	TGTGCCAGCAGCCATCTCCCTCGGGCAGATACGCAGTATTTT
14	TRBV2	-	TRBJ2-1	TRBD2	CASKGLAGGNEQFF	TGTGCCAGCAAGGGACTAGCGGGGGGGAATGAGCAGTTCTTC
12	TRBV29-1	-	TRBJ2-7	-	CSAKQQVGEQYF	TGCAGCGCCAAACAGCAGGTCGGGGAGCAGTACTTC
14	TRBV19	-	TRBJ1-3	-	CASSISSSGNTIYF	TGTGCCAGTAGTATCAGCAGCTCTGGAAACACCATATATTTT
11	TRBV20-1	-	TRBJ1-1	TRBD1	CSANRGTEAFF	TGCAGTGCTAACAGGGGGACTGAAGCTTTCTTT
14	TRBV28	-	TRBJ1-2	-	CASSLGRNSYGYTF	TGTGCCAGCAGTTTGGGCAGGAATTCCTATGGCTACACCTTC
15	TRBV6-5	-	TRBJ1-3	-	CASSYAGSSGNTIYF	TGTGCCAGCAGCTACGCAGGGAGCTCTGGAAACACCATATATTTT
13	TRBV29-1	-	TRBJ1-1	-	CSAGRGGNTEAFF	TGCAGCGCGGGGAGGGGAGGAAACACTGAAGCTTTCTTT
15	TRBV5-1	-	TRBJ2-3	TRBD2	CASSQMTSGTDTQYF	TGCGCCAGCAGCCAAATGACTAGCGGCACAGATACGCAGTATTTT
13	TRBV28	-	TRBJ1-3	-	CASSLSSGNTIYF	TGTGCCAGCAGTTTGAGCTCTGGAAACACCATATATTTT
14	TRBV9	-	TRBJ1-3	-	CASGEANSGNTIYF	TGTGCCAGCGGGGAGGCAAACTCTGGAAACACCATATATTTT
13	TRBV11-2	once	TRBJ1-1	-	CASSTGIVTEAFF	TGTGCCAGCAGCACAGGGATTGTAACTGAAGCTTTCTTT
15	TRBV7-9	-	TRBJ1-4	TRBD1	CASSLGQGKNEKLFF	TGTGCCAGCAGCTTGGGACAGGGGAAGAATGAAAAACTGTTTTTT
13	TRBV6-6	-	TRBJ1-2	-	CASSTGRAMSYTF	TGTGCCAGCAGCACCGGGAGGGCAATGAGCTACACCTTC
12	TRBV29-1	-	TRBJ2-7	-	CSVQRDGYEQYF	TGCAGCGTTCAGAGGGACGGTTACGAGCAGTACTTC
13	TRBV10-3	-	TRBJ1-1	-	CAIAAVLNTEAFF	TGTGCCATCGCCGCCGTCCTAAACACTGAAGCTTTCTTT
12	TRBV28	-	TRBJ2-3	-	CASSGMTDTQYF	TGTGCCAGCAGTGGAATGACAGATACGCAGTATTTT
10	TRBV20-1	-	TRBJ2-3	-	CSARVDTQYF	TGCAGTGCTAGAGTCGATACGCAGTATTTT
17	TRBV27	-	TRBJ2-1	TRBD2	CASSLFRLAPAYNEQFF	TGTGCCAGCAGTTTATTCCGACTAGCTCCCGCCTACAATGAGCAGTTCTTC
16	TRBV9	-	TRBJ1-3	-	CASSGGGLLSGNTIYF	TGTGCCAGCAGCGGAGGAGGGCTCCTCTCTGGAAACACCATATATTTT
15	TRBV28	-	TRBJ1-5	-	CASSSWTVGNQPQHF	TGTGCCAGCAGTTCTTGGACAGTTGGGAATCAGCCCCAGCATTTT
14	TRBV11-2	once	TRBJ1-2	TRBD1	CASSRTGGRSGYTF	TGTGCCAGCAGCCGGACAGGGGGACGGAGTGGCTACACCTTC
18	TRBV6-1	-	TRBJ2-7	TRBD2	CASSAYSLAGSVTYEQYF	TGTGCCAGCAGTGCCTACTCACTAGCGGGAAGCGTTACCTACGAGCAGTACTTC
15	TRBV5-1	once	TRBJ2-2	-	CASSLNSLPTGELFF	TGCGCCAGCAGCTTGAACAGCCTACCCACCGGGGAGCTGTTTTTT
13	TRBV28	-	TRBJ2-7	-	CASSLGRRGEQYF	TGTGCCAGCAGTTTAGGCCGCCGGGGCGAGCAGTACTTC
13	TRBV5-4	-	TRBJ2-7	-	CASSLDLAREQYF	TGTGCCAGCAGCTTGGATCTAGCCAGGGAGCAGTACTTC
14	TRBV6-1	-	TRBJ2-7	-	CASSESTGDYEQYF	TGTGCCAGCAGTGAATCTACCGGTGACTACGAGCAGTACTTC
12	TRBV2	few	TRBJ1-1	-	CASSVFDTEAFF	TGTGCCAGCAGTGTTTTTGACACTGAAGCTTTCTTT
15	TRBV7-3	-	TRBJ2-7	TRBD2	CASSSGLADPYEQYF	TGTGCCAGCAGCTCGGGACTAGCGGACCCCTACGAGCAGTACTTC
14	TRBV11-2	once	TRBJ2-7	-	CASSSDILSYEQYF	TGTGCCAGCAGCTCGGACATCCTCTCCTACGAGCAGTACTTC
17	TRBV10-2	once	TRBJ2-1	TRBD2	CASSEPWTSGRGNEQFF	TGCGCCAGCAGTGAGCCCTGGACTAGCGGGAGAGGCAATGAGCAGTTCTTC
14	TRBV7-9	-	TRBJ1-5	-	CASSLTGSNQPQHF	TGTGCCAGCAGCCTCACAGGGAGCAATCAGCCCCAGCATTTT
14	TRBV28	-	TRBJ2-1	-	CASSSPAQANEQFF	TGTGCCAGCAGTTCCCCGGCCCAGGCCAATGAGCAGTTCTTC